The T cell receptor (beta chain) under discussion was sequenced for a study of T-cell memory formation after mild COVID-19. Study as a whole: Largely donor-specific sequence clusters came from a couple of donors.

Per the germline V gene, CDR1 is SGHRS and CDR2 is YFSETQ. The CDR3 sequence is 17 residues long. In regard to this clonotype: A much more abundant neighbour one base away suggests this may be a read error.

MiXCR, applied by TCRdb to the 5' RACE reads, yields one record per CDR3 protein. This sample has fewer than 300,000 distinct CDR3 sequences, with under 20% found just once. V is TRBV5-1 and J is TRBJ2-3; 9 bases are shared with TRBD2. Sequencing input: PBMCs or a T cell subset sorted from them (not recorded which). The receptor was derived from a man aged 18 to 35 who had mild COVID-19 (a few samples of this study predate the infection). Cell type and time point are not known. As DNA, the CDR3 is TGCGCCAGCAGCCCGACTAGCGGCGACAGAAGCACAGATAAGCAGTATTTT. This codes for CASSPTSGDRSTDKQYF.